Listed here are 14 T cell receptor beta chains from one sample, sequenced in a study of cytomegalovirus exposure and HLA in healthy donors. This PCR relied on a set of 60 Vbeta primers and 13 Jbeta primers. Clones were sequenced by immunoSEQ multiplex PCR, and TCRdb holds only the in-frame ones, with some missing. The data hold about 250,000 clones, with just over 70% observed a single time. The specimen was PBMCs. The receptors here all came from a female donor in good health and CMV-seronegative.

V and J are TRBV5-4 and TRBJ2-7; weak D call: TRBD2 (6 bases). The germline CDR1 and CDR2 sequences are SGHNT and YYREEE (reference sequence). V gave up 3 bases and J gave up 4 bases, with 17 bases separating them. This CDR3 is 15 amino acids long. The CDR3 DNA is TGTGCCAGCAGCTACTTAGACCGGGGGAGATACGAGCAGTACTTC. It translates to CASSYLDRGRYEQYF.

The rearrangement uses TRBV11-3 and TRBJ2-3, with D tentatively TRBD2 (5 bases). Germline loops: CDR1 SGHNT, CDR2 YENEEA. The CDR3 runs to 17 residues. The V end lost 4 bases, the J end lost 1 base, and 18 bases lay between the germline ends. The chain's CDR3 is CASSSRERLWGTDTQYF. The DNA for the CDR3 is TGTGCCAGCAGCTCAAGAGAGCGGTTATGGGGCACAGATACGCAGTATTTT.

The J gene is TRBJ1-1, the V gene TRBV6-5; 8 bases are a match to TRBD1. Per germline, CDR1 MNHEY and CDR2 SVGAGI. This CDR3 region has 14 residues. V lost 8 bases and J lost 2; bases outside the gene matches: 7. CDR3 bases: TGTGCCAGCTCACTAGGACAGGGTAACACTGAAGCTTTCTTT. As protein: CASSLGQGNTEAFF.

V is TRBV7-2 and J is TRBJ2-5; tentatively, D is TRBD1 (6 bases). The ends were cut back, 4 bases at V and 7 bases at J, with 16 bases in the middle. The germline gives CDR1 SGHTA, CDR2 FQGNSA. This CDR3 comprises 14 residues. The CDR3 DNA follows: TGTGCCAGCAGCTATAGGTACCTACAGGGGACCCAGTACTTC. It translates to CASSYRYLQGTQYF.

The CDR3 DNA reads as TGTGCCAGCAGCCAAGTTCAGGGGATGTACTTC. As protein: CASSQVQGMYF. The genes are TRBV14 and TRBJ2-7; perhaps TRBD1 as D (6 bases). Germline V gene lookup returns CDR1 SGHDN and CDR2 FVKESK. The CDR3 spans 11 residues. V lost 1 base to trimming and J lost 12 bases, with 10 bases between them.

The chain is built from TRBV27 and TRBJ2-6; D call uncertain. Germline CDR1 reads MNHEY; CDR2 reads SMNVEV (reference sequence). V lost 4 bases and J lost 4, with 8 bases in between. The CDR3 has 14 residues. The CDR3 DNA reads TGTGCCAGCAGTTACCAAGAGGGGGCCAACGTCCTGACTTTC. It codes for CASSYQEGANVLTF.

This chain joins TRBV9 and TRBJ2-4; possibly TRBD1 for D (6 bases). Germline assignment: CDR1 SGDLS and CDR2 YYNGEE. V shed 0 bases and J shed 7 bases, with 14 bases lying between them. The CDR3 length is 15 residues. The CDR3 region has the DNA TGTGCCAGCAGCGTAGGTAGGACAGCTGATAACATTCAGTACTTC. Its translation: CASSVGRTADNIQYF.

This clone was seen a few times. The V and J genes are TRBV19 and TRBJ1-1, with a tentative D call TRBD1 (6 bases). Trimming cost V 5 bases and J 11 bases, with 18 bases left between them. The CDR3 is 13 amino acids. Per the germline V gene, CDR1 is LNHDA and CDR2 is SQIVND (reference sequence). As DNA, the CDR3 is TGTGCCAGTAGTTCCGCGGGGGCGGGACTGGCTTTCTTT. Amino acid sequence: CASSSAGAGLAFF.

Here the CDR3 reads CASSSQTGGDTEAFF. The CDR3 bases are TGCGCCAGCAGCTCTCAGACAGGGGGTGACACTGAAGCTTTCTTT. V and J are TRBV5-1 and TRBJ1-1; 9 bases fit TRBD1. Trimming cost V 3 bases and J 3 bases; bases outside gene matches: 6. Germline V CDR1 and CDR2: SGHRS, YFSETQ. The CDR3 length is 15 residues.

The genes are TRBV9 and TRBJ1-4; 10 bases align to TRBD1. The CDR3 has 14 amino acids. After removal of 5 bases from V and 8 bases from J, the junction contained 6 bases not matched to a gene. Looked up from germline, CDR1 is SGDLS and CDR2 is YYNGEE. The CDR3: CASRGQGQGEKLFF. The CDR3 DNA is TGTGCCAGCAGGGGACAGGGACAGGGGGAAAAACTGTTTTTT.

The chain joins TRBV2 to TRBJ2-1; 7 bases are a match to TRBD2. The CDR3 runs 15 residues. Germline CDR1 and CDR2: SNHLY and FYNNEI. The V and J ends lost 3 bases and 1 base, in that order; junction bases with no gene match: 3. The CDR3 DNA follows: TGTGCCAGCAGTGATTCCGGGGGGTCCTACAATGAGCAGTTCTTC. Translating gives CASSDSGGSYNEQFF. The variable domain in full, with the rest retrieved from reference TRBV2 and TRBJ2-1, is EPEVTQTPSHQVTQMGQEVILRCVPISNHLYFYWYRQILGQKVEFLVSFYNNEISEKSEIFDDQFSVERPDGSNFTLKIRSTKLEDSAMYFCASSDSGGSYNEQFFGPGTRLTVL.

The V gene is TRBV5-8, the J gene TRBJ2-3; D may be TRBD1 (6 bases). Germline V lookup: CDR1 SGHTS, CDR2 YDEGEE. The V and J ends lost 4 bases and 7 bases respectively, with 13 bases between them. The CDR3 runs to 13 residues. The CDR3 DNA follows: TGTGCCAGCAGCCCGTACAGGGCGAATACGCAGTATTTT. The encoded protein is CASSPYRANTQYF.

V usage is TRBV5-8 and J usage is TRBJ1-1; D is unresolved. The CDR3 has 14 residues. V lost 0 bases to trimming and J lost 3 bases, with 9 bases between them. The V gene's germline CDR1 is SGHTS and CDR2 YDEGEE. The DNA for the CDR3 is TGTGCCAGCAGCTTGGGGCCGGGGTACACTGAAGCTTTCTTT. Its translation is CASSLGPGYTEAFF.

In nucleotides, the CDR3 is TGCAGCGTTGAATGGGGGGGGACTGCCAAAGAGCCCCAGCATTTT. Amino acid sequence: CSVEWGGTAKEPQHF. The genes are TRBV29-1 and TRBJ1-5, with D possibly being TRBD1 (5 bases). CDR3 length equals 15 residues. Germline V gene data show CDR1 as SQVTM and CDR2 as ANQGSEA. V lost 2 bases and J lost 8, with 19 bases in between.